What follows describes a single T cell receptor (beta chain). Its matching antigen is unknown. This record belongs to a study of OX40 agonist ivuxolimab in advanced cancers. About the study: The dose of intravenous ivuxolimab that patients received every 2 weeks ranged from 0.01 to 10 mg/kg.

Measured with immunoSEQ multiplex PCR; TCRdb has only the in-frame clones, and not every one. This table holds nearly 45,000 clones, 80% found once. General study findings and limits: Doses of 0.1 to 3.0 mg/kg were accompanied by clonal expansion of CD4+ and CD8+ blood T cells by week 6.

The CDR3 is made up of 14 amino acids. From germline, CDR1 is SGHAT and CDR2 FQNNGV. V lost 2 bases to trimming and J lost 7 bases, with 9 bases between them. This sequence was found in an adult with an advanced solid tumor such as melanoma, head and neck, liver or kidney cancer. The sequencing used CD4+ or CD8+ T cells sorted from blood, collected in a trial of the OX40 agonist ivuxolimab. This chain connects TRBV11-2 to TRBJ1-6; TRBD1 might be the D (6 bases). The DNA of the CDR3 is TGTGCCAGCAGCTTAAGGGGGACCAATTCACCCCTCCACTTT. Translation: CASSLRGTNSPLHF.